Following are 5 T cell receptor beta chains from one sample sequenced in a study of blood T cell repertoires in COVID-19. Assay: immunoSEQ multiplex PCR; the TCRdb copy retains only in-frame clones and omits some. The repertoire consists of more than 350,000 clones, with around 89% occurring once and the leading ten covering less than 3.5%. Sequenced material: peripheral blood. All receptors derive from a woman in her thirties with COVID-19, enrolled during active disease.

The chain joins TRBV27 to TRBJ2-5, with TRBD2 identical over 13 bases. CDR3 length equals 16 residues. Germline V gives CDR1 MNHEY, CDR2 SMNVEV (reference sequence). The junction had 7 bases not matched to a gene; V was cut back by 6 bases and J by 3 bases. The CDR3, as DNA: TGTGCCAGCAGCCGTGGACTAGCGGGGGCCAAAGAGACCCAGTACTTC. This gives the protein CASSRGLAGAKETQYF.

The chain has TRBV28 and TRBJ2-4, with 9 nucleotides matching TRBD1. The germline CDR1 and CDR2 sequences are MDHEN and SYDVKM. The CDR3 runs 17 residues. J lost 1 base, V lost 4 bases, and 8 bases had no gene match. CDR3 region: CASSWGQGGAAKNIQYF. The DNA for the CDR3 is TGTGCCAGCAGTTGGGGACAGGGCGGCGCTGCCAAAAACATTCAGTACTTC.

V is TRBV30 and J is TRBJ1-3, with a tentative D call TRBD1 (5 bases). Germline assignment: CDR1 GTSNPN and CDR2 SVGIG (reference sequence). CDR3 length: 15 residues. Trimming removed 2 bases at V and 0 bases at J, with 11 bases between. The CDR3 nucleotides are TGTGCCTGGAGTAGGGGAAGGTTCTCTGGAAACACCATATATTTT. This encodes CAWSRGRFSGNTIYF.

This clone came up a few times. The rearrangement joins TRBV4-3 to TRBJ1-5; tentative D call: TRBD1 (5 bases). V lost 0 bases, J lost 2 bases, and 14 bases lay in between. The CDR3 runs to 17 residues. Germline V gene lookup returns CDR1 LGHNA and CDR2 YSLEER. The chain's CDR3 is CASSQDRAGSGNQPQHF. As DNA, the CDR3 is TGCGCCAGCAGCCAAGACAGGGCAGGGTCGGGCAATCAGCCCCAGCATTTT.

J is TRBJ1-1 and V is TRBV29-1, with 8 bases aligning to TRBD1. Germline loops: CDR1 SQVTM, CDR2 ANQGSEA. V dropped 1 base and J dropped 3; count of bases not matched to a gene: 4. The CDR3 is 14 amino acids. Here the CDR3 reads CSVEGQGRYTEAFF. In DNA, the CDR3 is TGCAGCGTTGAAGGACAGGGGAGATACACTGAAGCTTTCTTT.